This T cell receptor (beta chain) comes out of a study of T cell repertoires in cytomegalovirus infection. MiXCR, applied by TCRdb to the reads, yields one record per CDR3 protein. The sample lists around 49,000 distinct CDR3 sequences, 15% to 25% occurring once. About this clonotype itself: Antigen: not known.

The CDR3 consists of 15 residues. Germline V CDR1 and CDR2: MNHNS, SASEGT. V dropped 4 bases and J dropped 5 bases, with 14 bases sitting between them. The clonotype originates from a human donor in good health (CMV status not recorded). Some clones in this sample may be carry-over from other donors' samples. Sequenced here: CD8+ T cells from cultured PBMCs, sampled from culture after CMV antigen stimulation. The V gene is TRBV6-1, the J gene TRBJ1-4; unclear D gene. The CDR3 coding sequence is TGTGCCAGCAGTGGTTCCGTGAGGTCGAATGAAAAACTGTTTTTT. This encodes CASSGSVRSNEKLFF.